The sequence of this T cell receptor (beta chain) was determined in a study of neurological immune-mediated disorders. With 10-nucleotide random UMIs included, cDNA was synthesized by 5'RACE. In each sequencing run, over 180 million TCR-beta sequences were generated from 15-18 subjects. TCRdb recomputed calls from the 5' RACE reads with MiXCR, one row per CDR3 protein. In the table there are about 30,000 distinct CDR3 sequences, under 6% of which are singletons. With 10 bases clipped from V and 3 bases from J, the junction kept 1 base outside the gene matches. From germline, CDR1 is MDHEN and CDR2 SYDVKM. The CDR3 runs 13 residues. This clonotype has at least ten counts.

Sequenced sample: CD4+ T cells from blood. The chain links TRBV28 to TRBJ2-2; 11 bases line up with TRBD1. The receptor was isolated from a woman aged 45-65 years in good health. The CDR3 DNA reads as TGTGCCACGGGACAGGGGGACACCGGGGAGCTGTTTTTT. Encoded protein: CATGQGDTGELFF.